A selection of T cell receptor beta chains follows, all from one sample in a study of OX40 agonist ivuxolimab in advanced cancers. Data came from immunoSEQ multiplex PCR; TCRdb stores just in-frame clones and leaves some out. The profile shows tens of thousands of clones, approximately 87% of them singletons. The material was CD4+ or CD8+ T cells sorted from blood, obtained in a trial of the OX40 agonist ivuxolimab. These receptors originate from an adult with an advanced solid tumor such as melanoma, head and neck, liver or kidney cancer. Each CDR3 is given with its conserved first and last residue. Each record gives: D gene, clone size, J gene, V gene, CDR3 protein, CDR3 DNA. D genes are given only for firm matches. Size values are once, few and many counts, or a class for expanded clones, and some rows have none.

>-|-|TRBJ2-4|TRBV6-1
CASSESRVQNIQYF
TGTGCCAGCAGTGAAAGCAGGGTTCAAAACATTCAGTACTTC
>-|once|TRBJ1-1|TRBV7-8
CASSSASGAFF
TGTGCCAGCAGCTCTGCCTCGGGGGCTTTCTTT
>TRBD2|-|TRBJ2-3|TRBV10-3
CAIRGGTVSDTQYF
TGTGCCATCAGGGGAGGGACTGTATCAGATACGCAGTATTTT
>TRBD1|-|TRBJ2-3|TRBV5-4
CASSRTGDSAGTDTQYF
TGTGCCAGCAGCCGGACAGGGGACTCCGCAGGAACAGATACGCAGTATTTT
>-|-|TRBJ1-1|TRBV5-1
CASSLDRNTEAFF
TGCGCCAGCAGCTTGGACAGGAACACTGAAGCTTTCTTT
>-|once|TRBJ2-7|TRBV13
CASSLGRYEQYF
TGTGCCAGCAGCTTAGGCCGGTACGAGCAGTACTTC
>TRBD2|-|TRBJ2-1|TRBV28
CASSLDLAGLPFF
TGTGCCAGCAGTTTGGACCTAGCGGGACTCCCGTTCTTC
>-|medium-sized|TRBJ2-3|TRBV28
CASSPRTDTQYF
TGTGCCAGCAGTCCCAGAACAGATACGCAGTATTTT
>-|-|TRBJ2-2|TRBV5-4
CASSWAGTSNTGELFF
TGTGCCAGCAGCTGGGCGGGGACATCGAACACCGGGGAGCTGTTTTTT
>TRBD2|once|TRBJ2-1|TRBV27
CASSLRREGNEQFF
TGTGCCAGCAGTTTACGGCGGGAGGGGAATGAGCAGTTCTTC
>-|once|TRBJ2-3|TRBV28
CASSFPGSDTQYF
TGTGCCAGCAGTTTCCCGGGGTCAGATACGCAGTATTTT
>-|-|TRBJ2-5|TRBV19
CASSIDGVTDQYF
TGTGCCAGTAGTATAGATGGGGTTACGGACCAGTACTTC
>-|-|TRBJ2-7|TRBV2
CASGGGGTLDIHEQYF
TGTGCCAGCGGAGGGGGGGGGACACTGGATATCCACGAGCAGTACTTC
>TRBD2|once|TRBJ2-5|TRBV4-1
CASSFTGTSGLKRRETQYF
TGCGCCAGCAGTTTCACCGGGACTAGCGGGCTCAAGCGCCGAGAGACCCAGTACTTC
>TRBD1|-|TRBJ1-2|TRBV29-1
CSVAGDRGRRAF
TGCAGCGTTGCCGGGGACAGGGGCCGCCGCGCCTTC
>TRBD2|-|TRBJ2-7|TRBV4-1
CASSQASLGLAEREQYF
TGCGCCAGCAGCCAGGCCTCACTGGGACTAGCGGAAAGAGAGCAGTACTTC
>-|-|TRBJ1-5|TRBV10-3
CAISESKGGSRGGNQPQHF
TGTGCCATCAGTGAGTCTAAAGGCGGGTCCCGTGGGGGCAATCAGCCCCAGCATTTT
>TRBD2|-|TRBJ2-4|TRBV7-7
CASSLTFCLAGRAKNIQYF
TGTGCTAGCAGCTTAACCTTTTGTCTAGCGGGAAGGGCCAAAAACATTCAGTACTTC
>-|-|TRBJ1-2|TRBV5-4
CASSLDSPIYGYTF
TGTGCCAGCAGCTTGGACAGCCCTATCTATGGCTACACCTTC
>TRBD2|-|TRBJ2-1|TRBV19
CASTPSGLAGGPRPDEQFF
TGTGCCAGTACCCCCTCGGGACTAGCGGGAGGGCCTAGGCCCGATGAGCAGTTCTTC
>TRBD1|once|TRBJ1-6|TRBV19
CASNQRVGTAVLSPLHF
TGTGCCAGTAACCAGAGAGTAGGGACAGCGGTCCTTTCACCCCTCCACTTT
>TRBD1|few|TRBJ1-1|TRBV19
CASSGRQGLNFQAFF
TGTGCCAGTAGTGGAAGACAGGGCTTAAATTTTCAAGCTTTCTTT
>-|-|TRBJ1-5|TRBV4-1
CASSQDPSQPQHF
TGCGCCAGCAGCCAAGATCCGAGTCAGCCCCAGCATTTT
>-|-|TRBJ1-1|TRBV7-9
CASSLAQTSQNTEAFF
TGTGCCAGCAGCTTAGCACAAACCAGCCAGAACACTGAAGCTTTCTTT
>TRBD1|few|TRBJ1-6|TRBV5-8
CASSLWTGSGNSPLHF
TGTGCCAGCAGCTTGTGGACAGGGTCGGGTAATTCACCCCTCCACTTT
>-|-|TRBJ2-2|TRBV11-3
CASSSDGNTGELFF
TGTGCCAGCAGCTCGGACGGGAACACCGGGGAGCTGTTTTTT
>-|-|TRBJ2-5|TRBV7-9
CASSLGVLTQETQYF
TGTGCCAGCAGCTTAGGAGTCCTGACCCAAGAGACCCAGTACTTC
>TRBD1|once|TRBJ2-2|TRBV6-1
CASSAEAGTGVFTGELFF
TGTGCCAGCAGTGCGGAGGCCGGGACAGGGGTCTTCACCGGGGAGCTGTTTTTT
>TRBD2|-|TRBJ2-3|TRBV10-3
CAISDSTSGADTQYF
TGTGCCATCAGTGACTCGACTAGCGGAGCCGATACGCAGTATTTT
>-|-|TRBJ1-5|TRBV15
CATSRDSAGTSNQPQHF
TGTGCCACCAGCAGAGATTCTGCAGGCACTAGCAATCAGCCCCAGCATTTT
>TRBD1|-|TRBJ2-2|TRBV6-4
CASKGQGNTGELFF
TGTGCCAGCAAGGGACAGGGGAACACCGGGGAGCTGTTTTTT
>-|-|TRBJ1-6|TRBV9
CASSATSGVGSYNSPLHF
TGTGCCAGCAGCGCTACTTCGGGGGTCGGGTCCTATAATTCACCCCTCCACTTT
>-|-|TRBJ2-5|TRBV5-4
CASSFSTNQETQYF
TGTGCCAGCAGCTTCTCGACTAACCAAGAGACCCAGTACTTC
>TRBD1|-|TRBJ2-2|TRBV6-5
CASSYRQGSGELFF
TGTGCCAGCAGTTACAGACAGGGGTCCGGGGAGCTGTTTTTT
>-|-|TRBJ1-3|TRBV5-1
CASSPGGGNTIYF
TGCGCCAGCAGCCCCGGGGGCGGAAACACCATATATTTT
>-|-|TRBJ2-7|TRBV28
CASKIWGAFSYEQYF
TGTGCCAGCAAAATTTGGGGGGCCTTCTCCTACGAGCAGTACTTC